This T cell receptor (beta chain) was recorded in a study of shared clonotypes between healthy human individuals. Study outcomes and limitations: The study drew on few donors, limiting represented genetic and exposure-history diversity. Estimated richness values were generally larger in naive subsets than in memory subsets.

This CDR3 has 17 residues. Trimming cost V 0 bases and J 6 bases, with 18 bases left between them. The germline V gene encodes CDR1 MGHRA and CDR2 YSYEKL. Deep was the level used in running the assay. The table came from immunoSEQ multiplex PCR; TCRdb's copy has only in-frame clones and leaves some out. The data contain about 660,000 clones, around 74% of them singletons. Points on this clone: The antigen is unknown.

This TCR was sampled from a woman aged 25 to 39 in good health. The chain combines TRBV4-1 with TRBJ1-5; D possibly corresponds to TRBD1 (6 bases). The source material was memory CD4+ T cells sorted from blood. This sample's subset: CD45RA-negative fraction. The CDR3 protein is CASSQEGGGGRSQPQHF. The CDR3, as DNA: TGCGCCAGCAGCCAAGAGGGCGGGGGCGGAAGAAGTCAGCCCCAGCATTTT.